The entry that follows covers one T cell receptor beta chain sequence. The target antigen is unknown. Before the COVID-19 pandemic, during about 2011-2019, CD4+ T cells were taken from unexposed donors. This table comes from immunoSEQ multiplex PCR, and its TCRdb copy is limited to in-frame clones, with some not included. The data hold 65,000 or so clones, with about 95% observed a single time. This entry is derived from a study of CD4 T cells in relation to SARS-CoV-2 and coronaviruses. The study's findings and limits: According to naive versus memory sequencing, detected responses are memory recall, not newly primed.

The CDR3 covers 18 residues. This clonotype was obtained from a human donor in good health. V gene TRBV12-1 combines with J gene TRBJ2-1; the table assigns TRBD2, which was not confirmed against the DNA. TRBV12-1 is shown as a pseudogene. Sequencing used naive CD4+ T cells from PBMCs. This sample's subset: naive CD4+ T cells isolated by negative enrichment. The CDR3 spells CASSFTGKTRGIGNEQFF. In nucleotides, the CDR3 is TGTGCCAGCAGCTTTACGGGGAAGACTCGCGGCATCGGCAATGAGCAGTTCTTC.